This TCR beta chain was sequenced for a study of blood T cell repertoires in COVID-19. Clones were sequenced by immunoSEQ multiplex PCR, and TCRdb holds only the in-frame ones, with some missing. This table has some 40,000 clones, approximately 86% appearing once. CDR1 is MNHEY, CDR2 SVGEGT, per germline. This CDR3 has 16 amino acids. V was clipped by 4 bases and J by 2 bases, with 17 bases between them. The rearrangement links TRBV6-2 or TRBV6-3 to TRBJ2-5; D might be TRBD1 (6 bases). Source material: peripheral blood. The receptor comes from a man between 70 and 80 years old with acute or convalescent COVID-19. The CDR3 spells CASSSFRGSRQETQYF. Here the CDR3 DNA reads TGTGCCAGCAGTTCCTTCAGGGGCTCCCGTCAAGAGACCCAGTACTTC.